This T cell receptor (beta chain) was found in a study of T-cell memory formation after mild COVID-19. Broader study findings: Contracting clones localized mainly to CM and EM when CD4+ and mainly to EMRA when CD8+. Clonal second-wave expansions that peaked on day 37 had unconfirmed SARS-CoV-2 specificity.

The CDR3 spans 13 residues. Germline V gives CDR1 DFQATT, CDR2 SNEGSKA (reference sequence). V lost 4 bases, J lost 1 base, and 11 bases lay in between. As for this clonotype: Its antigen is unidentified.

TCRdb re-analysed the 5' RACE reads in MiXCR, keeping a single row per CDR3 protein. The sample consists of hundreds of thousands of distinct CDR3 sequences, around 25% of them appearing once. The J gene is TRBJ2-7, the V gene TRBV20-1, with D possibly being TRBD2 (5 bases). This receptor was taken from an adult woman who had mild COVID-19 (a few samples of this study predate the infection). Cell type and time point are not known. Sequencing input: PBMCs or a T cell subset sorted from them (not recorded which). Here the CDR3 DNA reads TGCAGTGCTACGGGGTCCAATTCCTACGAGCAGTACTTC. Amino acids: CSATGSNSYEQYF.